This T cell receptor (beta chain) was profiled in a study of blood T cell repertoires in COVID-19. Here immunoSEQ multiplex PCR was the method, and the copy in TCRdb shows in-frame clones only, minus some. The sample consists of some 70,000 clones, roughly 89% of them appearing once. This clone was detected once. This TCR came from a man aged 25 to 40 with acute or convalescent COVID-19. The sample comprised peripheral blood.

CDR3 in amino acids: CASSLRSVAGDYEQYF. As DNA, the CDR3 is TGTGCCAGCAGCTTACGGTCGGTAGCGGGGGACTACGAGCAGTACTTC. This sequence joins TRBV13 and TRBJ2-7; TRBD2 matches at 9 bases. With V trimmed by 2 bases and J by 3 bases, 8 bases remained unmatched. The V gene's germline CDR1 is PRHDT and CDR2 FYEKMQ (reference sequence). This CDR3 spans 16 amino acids.